The clone carrying this TCR beta chain occurred once. The junction had 4 bases not matched to a gene; V was cut back by 1 base and J by 5 bases. Germline CDR1 is LGHNT and CDR2 is FRNRAP. CDR3 length: 15 amino acids. The data derive from a study of OX40 agonist ivuxolimab in advanced cancers. The data were produced by immunoSEQ multiplex PCR, yet TCRdb's version contains in-frame clones alone and is incomplete. The table has tens of thousands of clones, about 85% seen once. The source of this sequence is an adult with an advanced solid tumor such as melanoma, head and neck, liver or kidney cancer. The J gene is TRBJ2-1, the V gene TRBV12-5, with 8 bases fitting TRBD2. The sample was CD4+ or CD8+ T cells sorted from blood, taken in a trial of the OX40 agonist ivuxolimab. The CDR3 sequence: CASGLELAGNNEQFF. The CDR3, as DNA: TGTGCTAGTGGTTTGGAGCTAGCGGGTAACAATGAGCAGTTCTTC.